The 27 T cell receptor beta chains below come from one sample, sequenced in a study of T cell repertoires in cytomegalovirus infection. Each CDR3 protein gets one entry after TCRdb re-called the reads with MiXCR. Of about 900,000 distinct CDR3 sequences in the sample, 31% were seen once. Their cognate antigens are unknown. The sample here was cultured CD8+ T cells from PBMCs, taken from culture after CMV antigen stimulation. The source of these receptors is a human donor in good health (CMV status not recorded). Some clones in this sample may be carry-over from other donors' samples.

The chain employs TRBV5-6 and TRBJ2-3, with D unresolved. V gave up 4 bases and J gave up 5 bases, with 20 bases separating them. This CDR3 region has 16 residues. Germline CDR1 reads SGHDT; CDR2 reads YYEEEE. CDR3 DNA sequence: TGTGCCAGCAGCATCCCTATGCGATCCCTCGGAGATACGCAGTATTTT. Protein product: CASSIPMRSLGDTQYF.

In its sample, this clonotype was seen a few times. V and J are TRBV20-1 and TRBJ1-1; 11 bases are shared with TRBD1. Germline assignment: CDR1 DFQATT and CDR2 SNEGSKA (reference sequence). This CDR3 contains 15 residues. V lost 5 bases and J lost 1; bases outside the gene matches: 6. CDR3 coding DNA: TGCAGTGCTCCCGGACAGGGGGCCGAGAACACTGAAGCTTTCTTT. Protein product: CSAPGQGAENTEAFF.

This sequence joins TRBV6-5 and TRBJ2-7, with 8 bases that match TRBD2. Germline lookup yields CDR1 MNHEY and CDR2 SVGAGI. After removal of 6 bases from V and 6 bases from J, the junction contained 10 bases not matched to a gene. The CDR3 is made up of 14 amino acids. CDR3 sequence reads: CASSHGGGGSEQYF. The DNA for the CDR3 is TGTGCCAGCAGCCACGGGGGGGGGGGTTCCGAGCAGTACTTC.

This chain joins TRBV4-1 and TRBJ1-2; maybe TRBD1 (6 bases). The V end lost 3 bases, the J end lost 5 bases, and 19 bases lay between the germline ends. Germline CDR1 reads MGHRA; CDR2 reads YSYEKL. The CDR3 loop spans 16 amino acids. This CDR3 reads CASSHPSGTTPYGYTF. CDR3 bases: TGCGCCAGCAGCCATCCCTCCGGGACAACCCCTTATGGCTACACCTTC.

The V call is TRBV7-2, the J call TRBJ2-3; D might be TRBD2 (7 bases). The CDR3 contains 15 residues. CDR1 SGHTA and CDR2 FQGNSA come from the germline V gene. V dropped 3 bases and J dropped 6 bases, with 16 bases sitting between them. In DNA, the CDR3 is TGTGCCAGCAGCTTGGGGGGGGGGCCTTTTGATACGCAGTATTTT. Encoded protein: CASSLGGGPFDTQYF.

The V gene is TRBV5-4, the J gene TRBJ1-1, with a weak D call TRBD1 (6 bases). Germline-derived CDR1 and CDR2 are SGHNT and YYREEE (reference sequence). The CDR3 is 15 amino acids. V dropped 4 bases and J dropped 3 bases, with 16 bases sitting between them. The CDR3 protein is CASSPLSGADTEAFF. DNA for the CDR3: TGTGCCAGCAGCCCCCTTTCGGGGGCCGACACTGAAGCTTTCTTT.

The chain couples TRBV14 to TRBJ2-6, with 9 bases that match TRBD1. J was trimmed by 3 bases and V by 5 bases; bases with no gene match: 8. Germline V gives CDR1 SGHDN, CDR2 FVKESK. The CDR3 length is 17 residues. CDR3 DNA sequence: TGTGCCAGCAGCTATCGGGACAGGGTGCTTGGGGCCAACGTCCTGACTTTC. Translating gives CASSYRDRVLGANVLTF.

This clonotype has ten or more counts. This rearrangement joins TRBV7-2 to TRBJ2-3, with 12 bases fitting TRBD2. V trimming: 5 bases; J trimming: 2 bases; junction bases outside the gene matches: 5. The germline gives CDR1 SGHTA, CDR2 FQGNSA. The CDR3 totals 16 residues. The CDR3 loop is CASSEGTSGYTDTQYF. DNA for the CDR3: TGTGCCAGCAGCGAGGGGACTAGCGGGTACACAGATACGCAGTATTTT.

This chain uses TRBV19 with TRBJ2-1, with 11 bases fitting TRBD2. This CDR3 contains 16 residues. Per the germline V gene, CDR1 is LNHDA and CDR2 is SQIVND (reference sequence). V lost 6 bases, J lost 4 bases, and 8 bases stayed unmatched. The CDR3 DNA follows: TGTGCCAGTAGCGACGGGACTAGCGGCTCTTACAATGAGCAGTTCTTC. It translates to CASSDGTSGSYNEQFF.

The chain has TRBV18 and TRBJ1-1; D might be TRBD1 (6 bases). The CDR3 has 16 amino acids. Germline-derived CDR1 and CDR2 are KGHSH and LQKENI. V was pared by 3 bases and J by 0 bases, with 14 bases between. The chain's CDR3 is CASSPPTDSMNTEAFF. The CDR3 DNA reads as TGTGCCAGCTCACCCCCAACGGACAGTATGAACACTGAAGCTTTCTTT.

This chain connects TRBV25-1 to TRBJ1-5; TRBD1 agrees at 10 bases. CDR1 and CDR2 from the germline V gene are MGHDK and SYGVNS. The trim removed 6 bases at V and 5 bases at J, leaving 4 bases unmatched. This CDR3 region has 14 residues. CDR3 sequence: CASSGQGVYQPQHF. The CDR3 DNA follows: TGTGCCAGCAGCGGACAGGGGGTCTATCAGCCCCAGCATTTT.

This chain joins TRBV20-1 and TRBJ2-1; 12 nucleotides line up with TRBD2. Looked up from germline, CDR1 is DFQATT and CDR2 is SNEGSKA (reference sequence). There are 15 residues in the CDR3. This CDR3 reads CSDTPSGGADPEQFF. DNA for the CDR3: TGCAGCGATACTCCTAGCGGGGGGGCCGATCCTGAGCAGTTCTTC.

A remark on this clonotype: At one of its ends the junction is not consistent with the germline gene, which may arise from a read error. The CDR3 DNA reads TGTGCCAACAGTTTTTACGGACAGGGGGCGAATAATGAGCAGTTCTTC. Encoded protein: CANSFYGQGANNEQFF. This chain links TRBV27 with TRBJ2-1; 11 nucleotides line up with TRBD1. Germline CDR1 is MNHEY and CDR2 is SMNVEV (reference sequence). CDR3 length: 16 amino acids.

CDR3 sequence (DNA): TGTGCCAGCAGTGATCTCAGTCTCTCGAACACCGGGGAGCTGTTTTTT. It translates to CASSDLSLSNTGELFF. The chain combines TRBV25-1 with TRBJ2-2, with D hard to call. In germline, CDR1 is MGHDK, CDR2 SYGVNS. This CDR3 has 16 residues. V was pared by 3 bases and J by 0 bases, with 11 bases between. The variable domain in full, completed from reference TRBV25-1 and TRBJ2-2, reads EADIYQTPRYLVIGTGKKITLECSQTMGHDKMYWYQQDPGMELHLIHYSYGVNSTEKGDLSSESTVSRIRTEHFPLTLESARPSHTSQYLCASSDLSLSNTGELFFGEGSRLTVL.

In its sample, this clonotype was seen a few times. V gene TRBV7-9 combines with J gene TRBJ2-2; 7 nucleotides match TRBD1. After removal of 6 bases from V and 5 bases from J, the junction contained 6 bases not matched to a gene. Germline V CDR1 and CDR2: SEHNR, FQNEAQ (reference sequence). The length of the CDR3 is 14 residues. In DNA, the CDR3 is TGTGCCAGCAGGCCGACAGGGAGTACCGGGGAGCTGTTTTTT. Encoded protein: CASRPTGSTGELFF.

This clonotype occurred a few times. V usage is TRBV28 and J usage is TRBJ2-2, with D possibly being TRBD1 (6 bases). Germline V gene data show CDR1 as MDHEN and CDR2 as SYDVKM. The CDR3 sequence is 14 residues long. Between the trimmed V and J ends, which lost 10 bases and 3 bases, there was a span of 15 bases. The chain's CDR3 is CATADRDYTGELFF. In DNA form, the CDR3 reads TGTGCCACCGCGGACAGAGATTACACCGGGGAGCTGTTTTTT.

This chain joins TRBV5-1 and TRBJ2-1; tentative D call: TRBD1 (5 bases). V was pared by 1 base and J by 0 bases, with 11 bases between. The CDR3 length is 16 residues. CDR1 SGHRS and CDR2 YFSETQ come from the germline V gene. The chain's CDR3 is CASSLWGANSYNEQFF. The CDR3 DNA follows: TGCGCCAGCAGCTTGTGGGGCGCAAACTCCTACAATGAGCAGTTCTTC.

V usage is TRBV7-9 and J usage is TRBJ1-5, with D perhaps matching TRBD1 (6 bases). Germline CDR1 and CDR2: SEHNR and FQNEAQ (reference sequence). This CDR3 comprises 15 residues. V lost 4 bases to trimming and J lost 0 bases, with 10 bases between them. The DNA for the CDR3 is TGTGCCAGCAGCTGGGGACACTATAGCAATCAGCCCCAGCATTTT. Translating it yields CASSWGHYSNQPQHF.

This clonotype has more than one count but fewer than ten. The chain uses TRBV9 and TRBJ2-2; D possibly corresponds to TRBD2 (6 bases). The length of the CDR3 is 16 residues. V lost 0 bases, J lost 4 bases, and 13 bases lay in between. From germline, CDR1 is SGDLS and CDR2 YYNGEE. CDR3 coding DNA: TGTGCCAGCAGCGTAGTGGCTAGCGAGACCACCGGGGAGCTGTTTTTT. Translating gives CASSVVASETTGELFF.

The chain has TRBV12-5 and TRBJ1-2; 8 bases fit TRBD1. From germline, CDR1 is LGHNT and CDR2 FRNRAP. CDR3 length equals 14 residues. Germline trimming cut 2 bases from V and 8 bases from J; bases unmatched to any gene: 7. The CDR3 protein is CASGLFGQGGGYTF. The CDR3 nucleotides are TGTGCTAGTGGTTTGTTCGGACAGGGCGGCGGCTACACCTTC.

This clonotype occurred many times. The chain joins TRBV7-2 to TRBJ2-2; 12 positions match TRBD2. Trimming removed 3 bases from V and 3 bases from J; junction bases left unmatched: 11. The CDR3 loop spans 19 amino acids. The V gene's germline CDR1 is SGHTA and CDR2 FQGNSA. The DNA of the CDR3 is TGTGCCAGCAGCTTTCCCCAATCTAGCGGGGGGGCCGACACCGGGGAGCTGTTTTTT. It codes for CASSFPQSSGGADTGELFF.

This clonotype was counted only a few times. The chain links TRBV6-6 to TRBJ2-1; 9 bases align to TRBD1. Germline CDR1 MNHNY, CDR2 SVGAGI (reference sequence). This CDR3 is built from 15 residues. J was trimmed by 0 bases and V by 6 bases; bases with no gene match: 3. CDR3 in DNA: TGTGCCAGCAGAGGGACAGGGACCTCCTACAATGAGCAGTTCTTC. Encoded protein: CASRGTGTSYNEQFF.

V usage is TRBV11-1 and J usage is TRBJ2-4; tentative D call: TRBD1 (5 bases). The CDR3 covers 16 residues. From germline, CDR1 is SGHAT and CDR2 FQDESV (reference sequence). With 1 base removed from V and 10 bases from J, the gap between germline ends came to 20 bases. The CDR3 DNA is TGTGCCAGCAGCTTAGGTTCCCAGGGCCTGTGGGGAATTCAGTACTTC. Protein: CASSLGSQGLWGIQYF.

The V gene is TRBV6-6, the J gene TRBJ1-2; D is unresolved. The V gene's germline CDR1 is MNHNY and CDR2 SVGAGI (reference sequence). Trimming stripped 2 bases from V and 0 bases from J, with 10 bases between. The CDR3 is 15 amino acids. CDR3 in amino acids: CASSYDDRANYGYTF. In nucleotides, the CDR3 is TGTGCCAGCAGTTACGACGACCGAGCTAACTATGGCTACACCTTC.

This clonotype was observed a handful of times. The chain carries TRBV7-8 and TRBJ1-5, with D unresolved. V lost 6 bases and J 4 bases, leaving 16 bases between the germline ends. CDR1 and CDR2 from the germline V gene are SGHVS and FQNEAQ. This CDR3 is built from 15 residues. The CDR3: CASRSSTRGNQPQHF. CDR3 nucleotide sequence: TGTGCCAGCAGGTCTTCCACGCGGGGAAATCAGCCCCAGCATTTT. The variable domain in full, completed from reference TRBV7-8 and TRBJ1-5, reads GAGVSQSPRYKVAKRGQDVALRCDPISGHVSLFWYQQALGQGPEFLTYFQNEAQLDKSGLPSDRFFAERPEGSVSTLKIQRTQQEDSAVYLCASRSSTRGNQPQHFGDGTRLSIL.

The chain couples TRBV27 to TRBJ1-2; D ambiguous. Germline V CDR1 and CDR2: MNHEY, SMNVEV (reference sequence). This CDR3 region has 13 residues. Between the trimmed V and J ends, which lost 0 bases and 7 bases, there was a span of 9 bases. CDR3 sequence reads: CASSLSGVIGYTF. The CDR3 bases are TGTGCCAGCAGTTTATCCGGGGTGATTGGCTACACCTTC.

This clonotype was seen ten or more times. The chain couples TRBV7-6 to TRBJ2-7, with TRBD1 as a possible D gene (5 bases). CDR3 size: 12 residues. Trimming shortened V by 5 bases and J by 4 bases, and 9 bases separated the two germline ends. The germline gives CDR1 SGHVS, CDR2 FNYEAQ. CDR3 DNA sequence: TGTGCCAGCAGCCCCGGACAATACGAGCAGTACTTC. Protein sequence: CASSPGQYEQYF. Looking up the rest from reference TRBV7-6 and TRBJ2-7 gives the full variable domain: GAGVSQSPRYKVTKRGQDVALRCDPISGHVSLYWYRQALGQGPEFLTYFNYEAQQDKSGLPNDRFSAERPEGSISTLTIQRTEQRDSAMYRCASSPGQYEQYFGPGTRLTVT.